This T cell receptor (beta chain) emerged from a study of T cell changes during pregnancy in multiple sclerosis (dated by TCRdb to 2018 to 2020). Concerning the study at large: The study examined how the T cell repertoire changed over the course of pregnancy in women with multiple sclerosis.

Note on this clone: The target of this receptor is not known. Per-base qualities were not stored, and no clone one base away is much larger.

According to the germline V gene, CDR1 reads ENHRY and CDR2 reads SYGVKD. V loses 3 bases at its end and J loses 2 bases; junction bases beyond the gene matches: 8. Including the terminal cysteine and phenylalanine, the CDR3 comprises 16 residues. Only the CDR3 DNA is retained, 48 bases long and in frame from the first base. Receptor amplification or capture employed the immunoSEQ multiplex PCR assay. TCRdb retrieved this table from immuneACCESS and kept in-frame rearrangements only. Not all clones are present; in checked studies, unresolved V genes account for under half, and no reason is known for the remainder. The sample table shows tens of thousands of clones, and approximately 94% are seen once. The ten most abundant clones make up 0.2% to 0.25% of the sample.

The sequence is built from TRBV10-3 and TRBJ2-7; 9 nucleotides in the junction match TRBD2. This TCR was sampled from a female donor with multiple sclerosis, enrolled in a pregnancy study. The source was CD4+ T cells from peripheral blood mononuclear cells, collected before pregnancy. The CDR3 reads CAISEGEREATYEQYF. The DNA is TGTGCCATCAGTGAAGGGGAGCGGGAGGCCACCTACGAGCAGTACTTC.